The 14 T cell receptor beta chains below all came from one sample that was sequenced in a study of human T cells and chemical hapten exposure. Each CDR3 protein gets one entry after TCRdb re-called the RACE reads with MiXCR. The table has more than 90,000 distinct CDR3 sequences, approximately 10% seen once. Described time point: patch test 1, 2 weeks after DPC sensitization. Specified treatment: therapeutic diphenylcyclopropenone sensitization with weekly scalp DPC. This sample comprised whole blood, obtained in connection with sensitization to the hapten diphenylcyclopropenone (DPC). The receptors come from a man aged 35-49 years with alopecia areata. Some clones in this sample may be carry-over from other donors' samples.

In its sample, this clonotype ranks as medium-sized (0.01 to 0.1%). This rearrangement joins TRBV12-3 or TRBV12-4 to TRBJ2-7; D gene uncertain. The CDR3 covers 11 residues. The V and J ends lost 5 bases and 6 bases respectively, with 8 bases between them. As DNA, the CDR3 is TGTGCCAGCAGTCCCGGAGTCGAGCAGTACGTC. Its protein product is CASSPGVEQYV.

The CDR3, as DNA: TGTGCCAGCAGCCAAGGGGGCGGGAGCGTTGAGCAGTTCTTC. It is translated as CASSQGGGSVEQFF. The chain couples TRBV3-1 to TRBJ2-1; 7 bases line up with TRBD2. Unmatched junction bases numbered 6, after V lost 1 base and J lost 9 bases. The CDR3 loop spans 14 amino acids. CDR1 and CDR2 from the germline V gene are LGHDT and YNNKEL (reference sequence).

The chain has TRBV6-2 or TRBV6-3 and TRBJ2-3; a possible D gene is TRBD1 (6 bases). Trimming left V 5 bases short and J 4 bases short, with 16 bases between. The CDR3 consists of 15 residues. In germline, CDR1 is MNHEY, CDR2 SVGEGT. CDR3 sequence reads: CASSPDRLKPDTQYF. For the CDR3, the DNA is TGTGCCAGCAGTCCGGACAGACTCAAACCAGATACGCAGTATTTT.

This clonotype was recorded a few times. The genes are TRBV21-1 and TRBJ2-7; the D call TRBD2 from the table was never checked on the DNA. TRBV21-1 is a recognized pseudogene. CDR3 size: 16 residues. CDR3 in DNA: TGTGCCAGCATCCCCGTCGCAAGGTCGTCTAGCAGTGAGCAGTACGTC. This gives the protein CASIPVARSSSSEQYV.

This chain joins TRBV4-3 and TRBJ2-7; D unresolved. Per the germline V gene, CDR1 is LGHNA and CDR2 is YSLEER. Between the trimmed V and J ends, which lost 4 bases and 6 bases, there was a span of 10 bases. This CDR3 spans 12 amino acids. The CDR3 loop is CASSRAQGEQYF. Here the CDR3 DNA reads TGCGCCAGCAGCCGGGCCCAAGGCGAGCAGTACTTC.

This clonotype was detected a few times. The chain uses TRBV12-3 or TRBV12-4 and TRBJ2-3, with 7 bases matching TRBD1. V dropped 7 bases and J dropped 1; count of bases not matched to a gene: 5. This CDR3 is built from 14 residues. The CDR3 DNA reads as TGTGCCAGCACCCCCCAGGGGGGCACAGATACGCAGTATTTT. Its protein is CASTPQGGTDTQYF.

This clonotype has a count of ten or more. This chain connects TRBV27 to TRBJ2-1; possible D gene TRBD2, 6 bases. The V gene's germline CDR1 is MNHEY and CDR2 SMNVEV (reference sequence). The CDR3 is 15 residues long. V lost 2 bases and J 6 bases, leaving 14 bases between the germline ends. The CDR3 loop is CASSLRRGLRNEQFF. In DNA form, the CDR3 reads TGTGCCAGCAGTTTAAGGCGGGGACTGCGCAATGAGCAGTTCTTC.

The sample holds a few counts of this clonotype. The chain is built from TRBV6-5 and TRBJ1-1; D perhaps matches TRBD1 (5 bases). V was shortened by 6 bases and J by 5 bases, with 22 bases between the two germline ends. This CDR3 is built from 16 residues. Germline CDR1 reads MNHEY; CDR2 reads SVGAGI. This CDR3 is CASRTPKLGARTEAFF. The CDR3 region has the DNA TGTGCCAGCAGGACACCTAAACTCGGGGCGCGGACTGAAGCTTTCTTT.

In this sample, this clonotype turned up a few times. The chain combines TRBV7-2 with TRBJ1-5; possible D gene TRBD1, 6 bases. Germline lookup yields CDR1 SGHTA and CDR2 FQGNSA. The V and J ends lost 2 bases and 6 bases respectively, with 11 bases between them. This CDR3 spans 14 amino acids. In DNA, the CDR3 is TGTGCCAGCAGCTTAAAGGGGGGGGGTCAGCCCCAGCATTTT. Amino acids: CASSLKGGGQPQHF.

This clonotype has at least ten counts. V is TRBV29-1 and J is TRBJ1-5; 7 nucleotides agree with TRBD1. The CDR3 spans 14 residues. Germline V gene lookup returns CDR1 SQVTM and CDR2 ANQGSEA. V was pared by 4 bases and J by 1 base, with 4 bases of the junction left unmatched. This CDR3 is CSVGQGVSNQPQHF. The CDR3, as DNA: TGCAGCGTTGGCCAGGGGGTGAGCAATCAGCCCCAGCATTTT.

This clonotype was observed a few times. The V and J genes are TRBV6-2 or TRBV6-3 and TRBJ2-1, with a possible D match to TRBD2 (6 bases). This CDR3 is 12 amino acids long. Trimming left V 2 bases short and J 10 bases short, with 9 bases between. CDR1 MNHEY and CDR2 SVGEGT come from the germline V gene. This CDR3 reads CASSYGGKEQFF. CDR3 DNA: TGTGCCAGCAGTTACGGGGGGAAAGAGCAGTTCTTC.

This clonotype showed up many times. V is TRBV7-9 and J is TRBJ1-1; D might be TRBD1 (6 bases). CDR3 size: 17 residues. Germline values: CDR1 SEHNR, CDR2 FQNEAQ (reference sequence). V lost 5 bases, J lost 0 bases, and 19 bases lay in between. CDR3 nucleotides: TGTGCCAGCAGCCCAGACGTGGGGGGCGGCATGAACACTGAAGCTTTCTTT. Amino acid sequence: CASSPDVGGGMNTEAFF. The entire variable domain, with the rest obtained from reference TRBV7-9 and TRBJ1-1, is as follows: DTGVSQNPRHKITKRGQNVTFRCDPISEHNRLYWYRQTLGQGPEFLTYFQNEAQLEKSRLLSDRFSAERPKGSFSTLEIQRTEQGDSAMYLCASSPDVGGGMNTEAFFGQGTRLTVV.

There are a few counts of this clonotype. The genes are TRBV10-3 and TRBJ1-4; D is possibly TRBD1 (5 bases). CDR3 size: 13 residues. The germline CDR1 and CDR2 sequences are ENHRY and SYGVKD. Trimming pared 10 bases from V and 2 bases from J, leaving 11 bases between. The CDR3 nucleotides read TGTGCCAGCCGGACAACCACTAATGAAAAACTGTTTTTT. Translating gives CASRTTTNEKLFF.

This clonotype was recorded at least ten times. The CDR3 DNA is TGTGCCAGCAGTCCGCTGCCCGGCCGGGGAAACACCATATATTTT. Translated: CASSPLPGRGNTIYF. V is TRBV27 and J is TRBJ1-3, with D unclear. The CDR3 extends over 15 amino acids. V lost 5 bases and J lost 4, with 15 bases in between. Germline CDR1 MNHEY, CDR2 SMNVEV (reference sequence).